Shown below are 5 T cell receptor beta chains from a single sample sequenced in a study of glioma-infiltrating T cells. Using RNA template, CDR3s of TCR alpha and beta were amplified with iRepertoire arm-PCR. TCRdb independently ran MiXCR on the multiplex PCR reads; one entry per CDR3 protein. Among approximately 190,000 distinct CDR3 sequences, roughly a third were seen once, and the ten largest hold 20% to 25%. The sample was glioma tissue, nonneoplastic brain tissue, or PBMCs (not recorded which). Every receptor here comes from a human donor with low-grade glioma or glioblastoma, undergoing nonglioma brain surgery, or in good health (not recorded which).

This clonotype was counted many times. The V and J genes are TRBV2 and TRBJ2-3, with TRBD1 as a possible D gene (6 bases). This CDR3 has 14 amino acids. Trimming pared 6 bases from V and 0 bases from J, leaving 10 bases between. The germline CDR1 and CDR2 sequences are SNHLY and FYNNEI. The CDR3 sequence is CASRNGQSTDTQYF. DNA of the CDR3: TGTGCCAGCAGGAACGGACAGAGCACAGATACGCAGTATTTT.

This clonotype has at least ten counts. The J gene is TRBJ1-2, the V gene TRBV6-1; D call uncertain. V lost 2 bases, J lost 1 base, and 5 bases lay in between. This CDR3 has 13 amino acids. Germline CDR1 reads MNHNS; CDR2 reads SASEGT. The CDR3 spells CASSELHNYGYTF. CDR3 in DNA: TGTGCCAGCAGTGAATTACATAACTATGGCTACACCTTC.

This clonotype was recorded many times. The rearrangement joins TRBV20-1 to TRBJ2-7; 12 bases map to TRBD2. Trimming took 0 bases from V and 0 from J; bases not matched to a gene: 6. The CDR3 is 17 amino acids. Germline loops: CDR1 DFQATT, CDR2 SNEGSKA (reference sequence). In DNA, the CDR3 is TGCAGTGCTAGAGATAGGGTGACTAGCGGGAGCTCCTACGAGCAGTACTTC. This encodes CSARDRVTSGSSYEQYF.

This clonotype was picked up many times. This chain connects TRBV6-1 to TRBJ2-2, with TRBD2 matching over 11 bases. V lost 5 bases to trimming and J lost 5 bases; unmatched junction nucleotides: 16. CDR1 and CDR2 (germline): MNHNS, SASEGT. The CDR3 has 19 amino acids. The DNA of the CDR3 is TGTGCCAGCAGTAGGCCTAGCGGGAGGATGACGCTTCGGACCGGGGAGCTGTTTTTT. It yields the protein CASSRPSGRMTLRTGELFF.

On this clonotype itself: A read error may explain this, as a much larger clone is one base away. The gene calls are TRBV5-8 and TRBJ1-1, with 8 bases lining up with TRBD1. With V trimmed by 4 bases and J by 3 bases, 2 bases remained unmatched. The germline gives CDR1 SGHTS, CDR2 YDEGEE. This CDR3 has 13 residues. CDR3: CASSVDRDTEAFF. Written as DNA, the CDR3 is TGTGCCAGCAGCGTGGACAGGGACACTGAAGCTTTCTTT. Filled out from reference TRBV5-8 and TRBJ1-1, the complete variable domain reads EAGVTQSPTHLIKTRGQQATLRCSPISGHTSVYWYQQALGLGLQFLLWYDEGEERNRGNFPPRFSGRQFPNYSSELNVNALELEDSALYLCASSVDRDTEAFFGQGTRLTVV.